These T cell receptor beta chains were read from a single sample in a study of shared clonotypes between healthy human individuals. TCRdb keeps only in-frame clones here, not all; method: immunoSEQ multiplex PCR. The repertoire includes a few million clones, approximately 95% of them detected once, and approximately 0.4% sits in the top ten. The specimen sequenced was naive CD4+ T cells from PBMCs. These receptors all come from a man aged 18 to 30 in good health. Some clones in this sample may be carry-over from other donors' samples. CDR3s include the opening cysteine and the closing phenylalanine or tryptophan. D genes are given only for firm matches. A clone size is listed for some rows: how often the clone was seen (once, few, many), or a class if it is expanded.

J gene: TRBJ1-2
V gene: TRBV7-2
clone size: once
D gene: TRBD1
CDR3 DNA: TGTGCCAGCAGCTTAACGCTGGGACAGGAGAACTATGGCTACACCTTC
CDR3 protein: CASSLTLGQENYGYTF

J gene: TRBJ2-3
V gene: TRBV5-1
clone size: NA
D gene: NA
CDR3 DNA: TGCGCCAGCAGCCAGAACCGGGCCGAAGATACGCAGTATTTT
CDR3 protein: CASSQNRAEDTQYF

J gene: TRBJ2-2
V gene: TRBV5-6
clone size: NA
D gene: NA
CDR3 DNA: TGTGCCAGCAGCTTGGCCGAAGCCGGGGAGCTGTTTTTT
CDR3 protein: CASSLAEAGELFF

J gene: TRBJ1-1
V gene: TRBV30
clone size: NA
D gene: NA
CDR3 DNA: TGTGCCTGGAGCCGGGGGCAGAAGGGCACTGAAGCTTTCTTT
CDR3 protein: CAWSRGQKGTEAFF

J gene: TRBJ2-4
V gene: TRBV4-2
clone size: NA
D gene: TRBD2
CDR3 DNA: TGTGCCAGCAGCCCCGGGGGGGCGTTAGCCAAAAACATTCAGTACTTC
CDR3 protein: CASSPGGALAKNIQYF

J gene: TRBJ2-1
V gene: TRBV5-4
clone size: NA
D gene: NA
CDR3 DNA: TGTGCCAGCAGCCAGGCACCGGGCCTAAGCTCCTACAATGAGCAGTTCTTC
CDR3 protein: CASSQAPGLSSYNEQFF

J gene: TRBJ1-5
V gene: TRBV5-5
clone size: NA
D gene: TRBD1
CDR3 DNA: TGTGCCAGCAGCATGAAGTTACAGGGGGCGGGTCAGCCCCAGCATTTT
CDR3 protein: CASSMKLQGAGQPQHF

J gene: TRBJ2-7
V gene: TRBV6-1
clone size: NA
D gene: NA
CDR3 DNA: TGTGCCAGCAGAGGGGGGCGGACGGTGGACTACGAGCAGTACTTC
CDR3 protein: CASRGGRTVDYEQYF

J gene: TRBJ1-5
V gene: TRBV30
clone size: few
D gene: NA
CDR3 DNA: TGTGCCTGGAGTGGGGACATCTATAGCAATCAGCCCCAGCATTTT
CDR3 protein: CAWSGDIYSNQPQHF

J gene: TRBJ2-7
V gene: TRBV5-1
clone size: NA
D gene: TRBD2
CDR3 DNA: TGCGCCAGCAGCTTGGCGGGACTAGCAAACGAGCAGTACTTC
CDR3 protein: CASSLAGLANEQYF

J gene: TRBJ2-3
V gene: TRBV7-2
clone size: NA
D gene: NA
CDR3 DNA: TGTGCCAGCAGTTATTACACAGATACGCAGTATTTT
CDR3 protein: CASSYYTDTQYF

J gene: TRBJ2-1
V gene: TRBV10-3
clone size: NA
D gene: NA
CDR3 DNA: TGTGCCATCAGTAAACTAGAGGGGGGACTTGTGGATGAGCAGTTCTTC
CDR3 protein: CAISKLEGGLVDEQFF

J gene: TRBJ2-3
V gene: TRBV7-2
clone size: NA
D gene: NA
CDR3 DNA: TGTGCCAGCAGCGTCCGGGATACGCAGTATTTT
CDR3 protein: CASSVRDTQYF

J gene: TRBJ2-5
V gene: TRBV28
clone size: NA
D gene: NA
CDR3 DNA: TGTGCCAGCAGTGAACAAGAGACCCAGTACTTC
CDR3 protein: CASSEQETQYF

J gene: TRBJ1-2
V gene: TRBV5-1
clone size: NA
D gene: NA
CDR3 DNA: TGCGCCAGCAGCATTGGGACACCTATTGATGACTACACCTTC
CDR3 protein: CASSIGTPIDDYTF

J gene: TRBJ1-5
V gene: TRBV18
clone size: NA
D gene: TRBD1
CDR3 DNA: TGTGCCAGCTCACCGTCGTCGGGACAGGGGGCGATTCGGCCCCAGCATTTT
CDR3 protein: CASSPSSGQGAIRPQHF

J gene: TRBJ2-1
V gene: TRBV10-2
clone size: NA
D gene: TRBD2
CDR3 DNA: TGCGCCAGCAGTGAGAGTGGGACTAGATTCTACAATGAGCAGTTCTTC
CDR3 protein: CASSESGTRFYNEQFF

J gene: TRBJ1-1
V gene: TRBV18
clone size: once
D gene: NA
CDR3 DNA: TGTGCCAGCTCACTTACGGGCCCCAAGAACACTGAAGCTTTCTTT
CDR3 protein: CASSLTGPKNTEAFF

J gene: TRBJ1-2
V gene: TRBV28
clone size: NA
D gene: NA
CDR3 DNA: TGTGCCAGCAGTATCCTTCGTCGAGGGCTCAAGGGCGGTGGCTACACCTTC
CDR3 protein: CASSILRRGLKGGGYTF

J gene: TRBJ1-1
V gene: TRBV28
clone size: NA
D gene: NA
CDR3 DNA: TGTGCCACTAGCCTCGGGGGACCCCGCACTGAAGCTTTCTTT
CDR3 protein: CATSLGGPRTEAFF